This entry lists 32 T cell receptor beta chains sequenced from one sample in a study of vaccination effects on CD4 cells after COVID-19. The repertoire was sequenced with immunoSEQ multiplex PCR; TCRdb's copy has only in-frame clones and lacks some. The table records tens of thousands of clones, roughly 76% of them present only once. The antigens for these receptors are not known. Expansion with viral peptide pools was applied to antigen-specific CD4+ T cells by the ViraFEST assay prior to sequencing. Having been cultured for under twelve days, the cells underwent CD4+ T cell isolation. Two doses of either BNT162b2 or mRNA-1273 were given to each participant. Sequenced here: CD4+ T cells from PBMCs cultured with SARS-CoV-2 spike peptides, sampled after COVID-19 vaccination. The origin of the receptors is a human donor who received a COVID-19 vaccine. Some clones in this sample may be carry-over from other donors' samples.

The rearrangement links TRBV21-1 to TRBJ2-3; whether TRBD1, the table's D call, matches the DNA was not checked. TRBV21-1 is annotated as a pseudogene. The CDR3 spans 14 residues. CDR3 sequence reads: CASIWGQDTDTQYF. As DNA, the CDR3 is TGTGCCAGCATCTGGGGGCAGGACACAGATACGCAGTATTTT.

The chain has TRBV23-1 and TRBJ2-7; D is unresolved. TRBV23-1 is marked as an open reading frame, function uncertain. This CDR3 contains 18 residues. Between the trimmed V and J ends, which lost 1 base and 1 base, there was a span of 20 bases. The CDR3 loop is CASSQFKRTGGLSYEQYV. For the CDR3, the DNA is TGCGCCAGCAGTCAATTTAAGCGTACTGGCGGCTTATCCTACGAGCAGTACGTC.

The chain joins TRBV27 to TRBJ1-1; perhaps TRBD1 as D (5 bases). There are 13 residues in the CDR3. Trimming shortened V by 0 bases and J by 8 bases, and 10 bases separated the two germline ends. Germline-derived CDR1 and CDR2 are MNHEY and SMNVEV (reference sequence). The CDR3: CASSLSYKGEAFF. The CDR3, as DNA: TGTGCCAGCAGTTTATCTTATAAGGGGGAAGCTTTCTTT.

The CDR3: CASSLPRGTTDTQYF. Here the CDR3 DNA reads TGTGCCAGCAGCTTACCGCGGGGTACCACAGATACGCAGTATTTT. This chain uses TRBV7-2 with TRBJ2-3, with TRBD2 as a possible D gene (6 bases). The CDR3 totals 15 residues. Germline lookup yields CDR1 SGHTA and CDR2 FQGNSA. Trimming removed 2 bases from V and 2 bases from J, with 11 bases in between.

The genes are TRBV19 and TRBJ2-1, with D perhaps matching TRBD2 (6 bases). The CDR3 is made up of 12 amino acids. Germline V gene data show CDR1 as LNHDA and CDR2 as SQIVND (reference sequence). Trimming left V 7 bases short and J 9 bases short, with 13 bases between. The CDR3 loop is CASTTHGGEQFF. CDR3 in DNA: TGTGCCAGTACCACACACGGGGGTGAGCAGTTCTTC.

The chain employs TRBV5-1 and TRBJ2-2; 12 nucleotides match TRBD2. The ends lost 5 bases at V and 1 base at J; junction bases unmatched: 3. Germline values: CDR1 SGHRS, CDR2 YFSETQ. The CDR3 covers 16 residues. Here the CDR3 DNA reads TGCGCCAGCAGAAGGACTAGCGGGGTGAACACCGGGGAGCTGTTTTTT. Translated, it gives CASRRTSGVNTGELFF.

The gene calls are TRBV18 and TRBJ1-1; D is unresolved. Germline V gives CDR1 KGHSH, CDR2 LQKENI. The CDR3 extends over 15 amino acids. The germline V and J ends were trimmed by 2 bases and 1 base, with 11 bases remaining between them. The CDR3 DNA is TGTGCCAGCTCACCAGTTCGAAGTACGAACACTGAAGCTTTCTTT. Encoded protein: CASSPVRSTNTEAFF. The full variable domain, in which reference TRBV18 and TRBJ1-1 provide the parts outside the CDR3, is NAGVMQNPRHLVRRRGQEARLRCSPMKGHSHVYWYRQLPEEGLKFMVYLQKENIIDESGMPKERFSAEFPKEGPSILRIQQVVRGDSAAYFCASSPVRSTNTEAFFGQGTRLTVV.

V gene TRBV5-1 combines with J gene TRBJ2-5; perhaps TRBD2 as D (5 bases). This CDR3 has 12 residues. Deletions cut 7 bases from V and 2 bases from J, with 9 bases between. Per the germline V gene, CDR1 is SGHRS and CDR2 is YFSETQ. The CDR3 loop is CASGERQETQYF. DNA for the CDR3: TGCGCCAGCGGGGAGCGGCAAGAGACCCAGTACTTC.

The rearrangement uses TRBV7-9 and TRBJ2-5; unclear D gene. Per germline, CDR1 SEHNR and CDR2 FQNEAQ (reference sequence). The length of the CDR3 is 13 residues. Trimming pared 0 bases from V and 4 bases from J, leaving 6 bases between. The CDR3 region is CASSLAFTETQYF. CDR3 sequence (DNA): TGTGCCAGCAGCTTAGCGTTTACAGAGACCCAGTACTTC.

This clone is classed as medium-sized (0.01 to 0.1%). The V gene is TRBV7-8, the J gene TRBJ1-2; tentatively, D is TRBD1 (6 bases). Germline V gene sequence: CDR1 SGHVS, CDR2 FQNEAQ. V lost 3 bases and J lost 5, with 19 bases in between. The CDR3 loop spans 16 amino acids. The CDR3 sequence: CASSFGTHSIIYGYTF. As DNA, the CDR3 is TGTGCCAGCAGCTTTGGGACACATTCTATAATATATGGCTACACCTTC.

V usage is TRBV24-1 and J usage is TRBJ2-2; TRBD1 matches at 10 bases. The CDR3 spans 16 residues. Trimming took 4 bases from V and 4 from J; bases not matched to a gene: 5. Germline V gene data show CDR1 as KGHDR and CDR2 as SFDVKD. The CDR3 DNA follows: TGTGCCACCAGTGAACCCGGACAGGGGGGCACCGGGGAGCTGTTTTTT. As protein: CATSEPGQGGTGELFF.

CDR3 sequence (DNA): TGCGCCAGCAGCCAAGGCCAGAGCAGCACAGATACGCAGTATTTT. This encodes CASSQGQSSTDTQYF. The chain carries TRBV4-1 and TRBJ2-3; no clear D. The CDR3 has 15 amino acids. Trimming took off 1 base at V and 0 bases at J, with 8 bases between the two ends. Germline CDR1 and CDR2: MGHRA and YSYEKL.

The chain employs TRBV7-2 and TRBJ2-2, with 10 positions matching TRBD1. J gave up 9 bases and V 6 bases, and 10 bases lay outside the gene matches. Germline V lookup: CDR1 SGHTA, CDR2 FQGNSA. There are 15 residues in the CDR3. The CDR3 loop reads CASRTTGTGEWELFF. CDR3 sequence (DNA): TGTGCCAGCAGGACCACCGGGACAGGGGAATGGGAGCTGTTTTTT. Supplemented by reference TRBV7-2 and TRBJ2-2, the full variable domain reads GAGVSQSPSNKVTEKGKDVELRCDPISGHTALYWYRQSLGQGLEFLIYFQGNSAPDKSGLPSDRFSAERTGGSVSTLTIQRTQQEDSAVYLCASRTTGTGEWELFFGEGSRLTVL.

The chain couples TRBV18 to TRBJ1-3; D uncertain. There are 14 residues in the CDR3. Trimming shortened V by 0 bases and J by 5 bases, and 8 bases separated the two germline ends. Germline CDR1 and CDR2: KGHSH and LQKENI. The CDR3 DNA is TGTGCCAGCTCACCACCGGGCTTGAGAAACACCATATATTTT. Translation: CASSPPGLRNTIYF. The entire variable domain, with the rest obtained from reference TRBV18 and TRBJ1-3, is as follows: NAGVMQNPRHLVRRRGQEARLRCSPMKGHSHVYWYRQLPEEGLKFMVYLQKENIIDESGMPKERFSAEFPKEGPSILRIQQVVRGDSAAYFCASSPPGLRNTIYFGEGSWLTVV.

V gene TRBV19 combines with J gene TRBJ1-3; no reliable D call. The CDR3 consists of 15 residues. Per germline, CDR1 LNHDA and CDR2 SQIVND (reference sequence). The germline V and J ends were trimmed by 3 bases and 0 bases, with 9 bases remaining between them. For the CDR3, the DNA is TGTGCCAGTAGTATTGCTGTAGCCTCTGGAAACACCATATATTTT. Translated: CASSIAVASGNTIYF.

CDR3 bases: TGTGCCAGCAGCCTGAACTCCAGGGCGGGAGCTTTCTTT. Protein: CASSLNSRAGAFF. This chain connects TRBV11-1 to TRBJ1-1; maybe TRBD1 (5 bases). The CDR3 length is 13 residues. The germline V and J ends were trimmed by 5 bases and 10 bases, with 17 bases remaining between them. Germline values: CDR1 SGHAT, CDR2 FQDESV (reference sequence).

The genes are TRBV10-3 and TRBJ1-1; D is uncertain. The V gene lost 5 bases and the J gene lost 2 bases, with 9 bases spanning the gap. The germline V gene encodes CDR1 ENHRY and CDR2 SYGVKD. The CDR3 runs to 13 residues. The CDR3 DNA sequence: TGTGCCATCAGTTTGACGGGTAACACTGAAGCTTTCTTT. Encoded protein: CAISLTGNTEAFF.

This clone was seen only a few times. The chain couples TRBV19 to TRBJ2-1; 11 bases agree with TRBD2. The CDR3 runs to 18 residues. Looked up from germline, CDR1 is LNHDA and CDR2 is SQIVND (reference sequence). The V segment lost 3 bases and the J segment 0 bases; nucleotides outside the gene matches: 7. CDR3 loop: CASSIGLAGPSSYNEQFF. The CDR3 DNA is TGTGCCAGTAGTATTGGACTAGCGGGTCCAAGCTCCTACAATGAGCAGTTCTTC.

The chain uses TRBV3-1 (or the pseudogene TRBV3-2) and TRBJ1-1, with 9 bases aligning to TRBD1. Looked up from germline, CDR1 is LGHDT and CDR2 is YNNKEL (reference sequence). This CDR3 region has 14 residues. V lost 4 bases to trimming and J lost 3 bases; unmatched junction nucleotides: 3. The chain's CDR3 is CASSPRTGDTEAFF. Here the CDR3 DNA reads TGTGCCAGCAGCCCCAGGACAGGGGACACTGAAGCTTTCTTT.

This sequence joins TRBV9 and TRBJ2-2; 11 positions match TRBD2. The CDR3 has 18 residues. CDR1 and CDR2 from the germline V gene are SGDLS and YYNGEE. Losses at the gene ends were 0 bases for V and 0 bases for J; bases not matched to a gene: 4. CDR3 region: CASSVGLAGGTNTGELFF. CDR3 DNA sequence: TGTGCCAGCAGCGTAGGGCTAGCGGGGGGTACGAACACCGGGGAGCTGTTTTTT.

The V gene is TRBV5-1, the J gene TRBJ2-5; 10 bases are shared with TRBD1. The junction had 6 bases not matched to a gene; V was cut back by 3 bases and J by 4 bases. Per the germline V gene, CDR1 is SGHRS and CDR2 is YFSETQ. The CDR3 sequence is 15 residues long. This CDR3 reads CASSSSGTGVETQYF. The CDR3, as DNA: TGCGCCAGCAGCTCCTCCGGGACAGGGGTAGAGACCCAGTACTTC. The complete variable domain, with remaining parts taken from reference TRBV5-1 and TRBJ2-5, reads KAGVTQTPRYLIKTRGQQVTLSCSPISGHRSVSWYQQTPGQGLQFLFEYFSETQRNKGNFPGRFSGRQFSNSRSEMNVSTLELGDSALYLCASSSSGTGVETQYFGPGTRLLVL.

The sample holds one count of this clone. The chain couples TRBV6-2 or TRBV6-3 to TRBJ2-5; D is uncertain. The germline CDR1 and CDR2 sequences are MNHEY and SVGEGT. The CDR3 runs 12 residues. Trimming stripped 0 bases from V and 5 bases from J, with 4 bases between. Here the CDR3 reads CASSYSLETQYF. Here the CDR3 DNA reads TGTGCCAGCAGTTACTCTTTGGAGACCCAGTACTTC.

The chain recombines TRBV6-1 with TRBJ1-2, with 7 bases aligning to TRBD1. V lost 0 bases to trimming and J lost 2 bases; unmatched junction nucleotides: 18. Germline V gene data show CDR1 as MNHNS and CDR2 as SASEGT. The length of the CDR3 is 20 residues. CDR3 sequence: CASSEAVFRFSGQSNYGYTF. CDR3 DNA sequence: TGTGCCAGCAGTGAAGCGGTCTTTCGATTCTCGGGACAGTCGAACTATGGCTACACCTTC.

The CDR3: CASRPGSGGSYEQYV. CDR3 DNA sequence: TGTGCCAGCAGGCCGGGGAGTGGGGGCTCCTACGAGCAGTACGTC. The chain uses TRBV6-5 and TRBJ2-7; D might be TRBD1 or TRBD2, each matching 5 bases. Trimming took off 6 bases at V and 0 bases at J, with 15 bases between the two ends. The CDR3 runs to 15 residues. Germline V CDR1 and CDR2: MNHEY, SVGAGI.

This chain connects TRBV6-4 to TRBJ2-5; 9 nucleotides match TRBD2. This CDR3 is built from 14 residues. The V gene end was trimmed by 3 bases and the J gene end by 4 bases; junction bases not matched to a gene: 3. Germline lookup yields CDR1 MRHNA and CDR2 SNTAGT. The CDR3 bases are TGTGCCAGCAGTGAGCGGGGGGGCCCAGAGACCCAGTACTTC. Amino acids: CASSERGGPETQYF.

This chain uses TRBV5-1 with TRBJ1-1; TRBD1 matches at 8 bases. V dropped 1 base and J dropped 1; count of bases not matched to a gene: 0. CDR3 length: 14 residues. Germline assignment: CDR1 SGHRS and CDR2 YFSETQ. CDR3 DNA: TGCGCCAGCAGCTTGACAGGGGGGAACACTGAAGCTTTCTTT. This codes for CASSLTGGNTEAFF.

This clone came up a few times. V and J are TRBV2 and TRBJ1-2; TRBD1 matches 7 bases. CDR3 size: 14 residues. Germline lookup yields CDR1 SNHLY and CDR2 FYNNEI. The J segment lost 4 bases and the V segment lost 4 bases, leaving 6 bases of the junction unmatched. The CDR3 DNA is TGTGCCAGCAGTGTCAGGGGGACTAGCTATGGCTACACCTTC. It specifies CASSVRGTSYGYTF.

The chain uses TRBV9 and TRBJ2-5, with D possibly being TRBD1 or TRBD2 (5 bases each). The CDR3 is 15 amino acids. Germline V gene lookup returns CDR1 SGDLS and CDR2 YYNGEE. Trimming pared 2 bases from V and 2 bases from J, leaving 13 bases between. The CDR3 spells CASSVFGGGQETQYF. CDR3 coding DNA: TGTGCCAGCAGCGTTTTTGGTGGGGGACAAGAGACCCAGTACTTC.

This chain links TRBV6-5 with TRBJ1-1; D unclear. The CDR3 extends over 16 amino acids. Germline V lookup: CDR1 MNHEY, CDR2 SVGAGI. V was clipped by 2 bases and J by 1 base, with 14 bases between them. CDR3 DNA: TGTGCCAGCAGTTACGGCGGGGAAGGGCGGAACACTGAAGCTTTCTTT. Protein sequence: CASSYGGEGRNTEAFF.

The rearrangement links TRBV24-1 to TRBJ2-1; TRBD2 agrees at 7 bases. The germline gives CDR1 KGHDR, CDR2 SFDVKD. Losses at the gene ends were 4 bases for V and 6 bases for J; bases not matched to a gene: 5. This CDR3 is 14 amino acids long. The CDR3 DNA reads as TGTGCCACCAGTGACACTGGGGGGGGCAATGAGCAGTTCTTC. Its protein product is CATSDTGGGNEQFF.

The chain employs TRBV3-1 (or the pseudogene TRBV3-2) and TRBJ2-1, with 14 bases lining up with TRBD2. The CDR3 runs to 16 residues. V shed 5 bases, J shed 4 bases, and the junction held 4 bases outside the gene matches. Germline assignment: CDR1 LGHDT and CDR2 YNNKEL (reference sequence). CDR3 region: CASSYGTSGGYNEQFF. For the CDR3, the DNA is TGTGCCAGCAGCTATGGGACTAGCGGGGGATACAATGAGCAGTTCTTC.

The rearrangement links TRBV5-6 to TRBJ1-5; 7 positions agree with TRBD1. Germline V lookup: CDR1 SGHDT, CDR2 YYEEEE. The V gene end was trimmed by 4 bases and the J gene end by 4 bases; junction bases not matched to a gene: 2. The CDR3 totals 13 residues. Here the CDR3 reads CASSTGENQPQHF. DNA of the CDR3: TGTGCCAGCAGCACAGGGGAAAATCAGCCCCAGCATTTT.